This T cell receptor (beta chain) was sequenced during a study of follicular helper T cells after annual influenza vaccination (dated by TCRdb to 2015 to 2018). Regarding the research as a whole: After each seasonal influenza vaccination, blood samples were collected on days 0, 7 and 28. One week after vaccination, a second recruited cohort of about eleven subjects (Table S1) displayed a similar ICOS+CD38+ cTfh response. The 2013-2014 samples were cryopreserved, while the 2015 samples were processed right after collection. Some subjects were followed across successive annual vaccinations spanning the 2013-2014, 2014-2015 and 2015-2016 seasons to study recall of cTfh clones. Multi-year samples were available for six subjects, with four spanning two vaccination seasons and two spanning three seasons. The study at large found these results: Day 7 ICOS+CD38+ clones were most often found later in ICOS-CD38- cTfh, suggesting that subset may serve as a memory reservoir. ICOS+CD38+ cTfh clonality correlated with the frequency of that population, and its change correlated with the change in circulating plasmablast frequency. With successive annual vaccinations, a recurrent oligoclonal ICOS+CD38+ cTfh response was recalled, and this response contained tetramer and AIM influenza-specific clonotypes. Because only about 8.5-20% of the analyzed cells gave productive TCRB sequences, there was no way to sample rare clonotypes.

V trim: 4 bases; J trim: 4 bases; unmatched bases: 11. The CDR3 contains 15 residues, cysteine and phenylalanine counted. Only the CDR3 part of the read is kept: 45 bases, read in frame from the first base. The germline V gene gives CDR1 as SGHRS and CDR2 as YFSETQ. The library was produced with the immunoSEQ multiplex PCR assay. Adaptive Biotechnologies handled the TCRB amplification, library preparation, sequencing and preliminary bioinformatics at Survey level resolution. For TCRB sequencing, genomic DNA from sorted cTfh populations was amplified by multiplex PCR. Per the original workflow: In R, clonality was calculated as 1 minus the normalized Shannon entropy, and the Gini index was computed using the R package ineq. The overlap score was defined as the summed counts of shared sequences divided by the total counts of all sequences in both compared samples. The significance of shared clonotypes was tested with Fisher's exact test, assuming a theoretical repertoire of 10^7 TCRB sequences. TCRdb took this table from immuneACCESS and kept in-frame rearrangements with V and J called. Such tables lack part of the clones; where checked against another copy, unresolved V genes explain under half of the gap, and the rest is unexplained. V and J calls and clone size are those listed in that table; D and trimming were worked out from the DNA. The sample table lists 27,000 or so clones, approximately 78% of them with a count of one. Of the sample, about 1.2% is held by the ten largest clones.

On this clone: Its antigen specificity is not known. No much larger clone exists at a distance of one base, and base qualities are not known.

What this sample's time point label stands for: 2014-2015 season, pre-vaccination. TCRB sequencing was used to follow sorted CD4 subsets from the blood of adults before and after they were given the seasonal inactivated influenza vaccine (Fluvarix). To be eligible, subjects had to live in the community and must not have received influenza vaccine in the previous 6 months. Reasons for exclusion included contraindications to influenza vaccine, substance abuse, HIV/AIDS, active malignancy, immunomodulatory medication, and active illness such as respiratory infection. Per time point, between roughly 35 and 110 mL of blood was sampled. Non-naive CD4+CXCR5+PD-1+ cells were defined as circulating Tfh and were sorted into two fractions, ICOS+CD38+ and ICOS-CD38-. PBMC were isolated using Ficoll-Paque PLUS or SepMate separation. Before DNA extraction, cell subsets were sorted from PBMC on a BD FACS Aria.

This sample comprised CXCR5+ CD38- circulating T follicular helper cells from blood, obtained on the day of influenza vaccination. The meaning of the sample's cell subset or site label: circulating Tfh, non-naive CD4+CXCR5+PD-1+ (ICOS+CD38+ or ICOS-CD38-). The receptor comes from an adult who received the influenza vaccine. Recombination connected TRBV5-1 to TRBJ2-7, and 7 bases in between align with TRBD1. The CDR3 here reads CASSPIETGSYEQYF. The DNA sequence is as follows: TGCGCCAGCAGCCCGATTGAGACAGGGTCGTACGAGCAGTACTTC.